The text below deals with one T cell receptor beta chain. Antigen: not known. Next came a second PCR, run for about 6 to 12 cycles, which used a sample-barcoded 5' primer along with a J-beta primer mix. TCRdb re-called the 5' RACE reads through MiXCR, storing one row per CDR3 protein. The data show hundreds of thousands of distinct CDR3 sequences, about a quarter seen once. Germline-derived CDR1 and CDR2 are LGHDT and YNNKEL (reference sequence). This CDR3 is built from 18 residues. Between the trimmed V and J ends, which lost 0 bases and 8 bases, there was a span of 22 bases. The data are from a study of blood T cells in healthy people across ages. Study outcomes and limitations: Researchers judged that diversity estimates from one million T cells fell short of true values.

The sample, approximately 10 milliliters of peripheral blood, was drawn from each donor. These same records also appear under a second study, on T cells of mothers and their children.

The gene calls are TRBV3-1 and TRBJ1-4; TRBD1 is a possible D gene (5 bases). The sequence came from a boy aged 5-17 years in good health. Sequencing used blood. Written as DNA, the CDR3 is TGTGCCAGCAGCCAAGATCCAAGAGGGGCCTACGGAAAGGAAAAACTGTTTTTT. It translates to CASSQDPRGAYGKEKLFF.